This T cell receptor beta chain stems from a study of Ad26.COV2.S vaccination and SARS-CoV-2 variants. The CDR3 contains 17 residues. Germline loops: CDR1 SGHTA, CDR2 FQGNSA. The trim removed 5 bases at V and 7 bases at J, leaving 16 bases unmatched. Using immunoSEQ multiplex PCR, the repertoire was profiled, and TCRdb retains in-frame clones only, with some absent. The repertoire has 500,000 or so clones, roughly 87% of them found once; the top ten carry 9.5% to 15%. Treatment in this sample: about 20 received Ad26.COV2.S at low or high dose, single or two shots; roughly five received placebo; per-sample allocation not given. Repertoires come from day 63 after the first vaccine or placebo injection. An Ad26 vector that expressed Wuhan-strain SARS-CoV-2 spike constituted the vaccine.

The genes are TRBV7-2 and TRBJ2-1, with 8 bases that match TRBD1. The sequence came from a person aged 18-60 years who received the Ad26.COV2.S COVID-19 vaccine or a placebo. The sequenced sample was peripheral blood, obtained in a trial of Ad26.COV2.S vaccine versus placebo. The CDR3 loop is CASSLSLAGGASNEQFF. The CDR3 DNA is TGTGCCAGCAGCCTCTCGCTTGCAGGGGGCGCGTCAAATGAGCAGTTCTTC.